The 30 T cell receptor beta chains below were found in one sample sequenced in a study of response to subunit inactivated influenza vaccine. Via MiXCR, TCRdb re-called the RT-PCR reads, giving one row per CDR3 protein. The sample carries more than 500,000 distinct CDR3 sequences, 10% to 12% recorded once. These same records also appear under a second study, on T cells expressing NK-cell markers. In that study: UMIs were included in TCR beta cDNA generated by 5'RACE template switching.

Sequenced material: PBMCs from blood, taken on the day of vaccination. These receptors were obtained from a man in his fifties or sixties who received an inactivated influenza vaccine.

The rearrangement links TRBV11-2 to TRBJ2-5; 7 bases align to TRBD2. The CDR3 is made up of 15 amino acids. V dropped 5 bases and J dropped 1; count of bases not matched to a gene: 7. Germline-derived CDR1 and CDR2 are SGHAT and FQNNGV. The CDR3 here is CASSPRTRSQETQYF. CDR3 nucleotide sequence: TGTGCCAGCAGCCCCCGGACTAGAAGCCAAGAGACCCAGTACTTC.

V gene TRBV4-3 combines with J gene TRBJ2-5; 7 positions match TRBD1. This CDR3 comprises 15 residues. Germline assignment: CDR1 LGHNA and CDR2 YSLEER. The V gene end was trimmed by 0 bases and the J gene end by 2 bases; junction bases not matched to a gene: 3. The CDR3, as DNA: TGCGCCAGCAGCCAAGACAAGGGGGCTCAAGAGACCCAGTACTTC. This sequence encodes CASSQDKGAQETQYF.

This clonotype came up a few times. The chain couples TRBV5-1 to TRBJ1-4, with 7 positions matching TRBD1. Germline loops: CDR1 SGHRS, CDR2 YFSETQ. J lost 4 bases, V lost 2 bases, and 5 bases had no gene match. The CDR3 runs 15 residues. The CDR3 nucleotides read TGCGCCAGCAGCTTTACGGGACAGAGTAATGAAAAACTGTTTTTT. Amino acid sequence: CASSFTGQSNEKLFF. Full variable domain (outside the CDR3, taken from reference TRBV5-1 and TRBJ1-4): KAGVTQTPRYLIKTRGQQVTLSCSPISGHRSVSWYQQTPGQGLQFLFEYFSETQRNKGNFPGRFSGRQFSNSRSEMNVSTLELGDSALYLCASSFTGQSNEKLFFGSGTQLSVL.

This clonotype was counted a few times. The CDR3 DNA is TGTGCCAGCACCAGACAGGGAAATCAGCCCCAGCATTTT. The encoded protein is CASTRQGNQPQHF. The genes are TRBV6-1 and TRBJ1-5; 7 positions agree with TRBD1. The trim removed 7 bases at V and 4 bases at J, leaving 4 bases unmatched. This CDR3 spans 13 amino acids. The V gene's germline CDR1 is MNHNS and CDR2 SASEGT.

The CDR3 loop is CASSSQLATNTDTQYF. CDR3 in DNA: TGCGCCAGCAGCTCCCAACTAGCGACCAACACAGATACGCAGTATTTT. The V and J genes are TRBV5-1 and TRBJ2-3, with 7 bases aligning to TRBD2. Trimming at V came to 3 bases and at J to 2 bases, leaving 9 bases not matched to a gene. Germline V gene sequence: CDR1 SGHRS, CDR2 YFSETQ. This CDR3 contains 16 residues.

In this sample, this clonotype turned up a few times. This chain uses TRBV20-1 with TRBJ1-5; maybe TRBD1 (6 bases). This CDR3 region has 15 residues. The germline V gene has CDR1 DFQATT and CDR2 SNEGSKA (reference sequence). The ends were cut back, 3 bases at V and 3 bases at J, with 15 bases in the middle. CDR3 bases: TGCAGTGCTAGTAAAACAGGGCTCACCAATCAGCCCCAGCATTTT. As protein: CSASKTGLTNQPQHF.

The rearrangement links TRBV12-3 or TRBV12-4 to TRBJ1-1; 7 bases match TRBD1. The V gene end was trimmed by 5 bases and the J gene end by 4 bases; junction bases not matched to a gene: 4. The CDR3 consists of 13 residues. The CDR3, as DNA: TGTGCCAGCAGTAAAACAGGGGTCACTGAAGCTTTCTTT. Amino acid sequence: CASSKTGVTEAFF.

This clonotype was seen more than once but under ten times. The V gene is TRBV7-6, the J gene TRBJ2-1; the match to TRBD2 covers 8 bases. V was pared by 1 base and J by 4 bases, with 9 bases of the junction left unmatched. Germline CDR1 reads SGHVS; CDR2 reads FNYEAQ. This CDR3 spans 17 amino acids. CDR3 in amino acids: CASSLVLSSGSYNEQFF. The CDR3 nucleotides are TGTGCCAGCAGCTTAGTTCTGTCGAGCGGGAGTTACAATGAGCAGTTCTTC.

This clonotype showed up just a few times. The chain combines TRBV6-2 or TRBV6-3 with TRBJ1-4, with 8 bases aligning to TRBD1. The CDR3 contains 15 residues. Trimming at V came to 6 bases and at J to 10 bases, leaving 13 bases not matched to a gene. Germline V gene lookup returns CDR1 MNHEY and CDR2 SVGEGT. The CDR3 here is CASSLLPGGAGKLFF. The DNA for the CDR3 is TGTGCCAGCAGCCTACTACCAGGGGGCGCGGGAAAACTGTTTTTT.

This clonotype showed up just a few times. The CDR3 nucleotides read TGCGCCAGCAGCCAAGATGAAACAGGGGGGGAAAAACTGTTTTTT. Protein sequence: CASSQDETGGEKLFF. V and J are TRBV4-3 and TRBJ1-4; 8 nucleotides agree with TRBD1. The CDR3 runs to 15 residues. With 0 bases clipped from V and 8 bases from J, the junction kept 5 bases outside the gene matches. Germline V CDR1 and CDR2: LGHNA, YSLEER.

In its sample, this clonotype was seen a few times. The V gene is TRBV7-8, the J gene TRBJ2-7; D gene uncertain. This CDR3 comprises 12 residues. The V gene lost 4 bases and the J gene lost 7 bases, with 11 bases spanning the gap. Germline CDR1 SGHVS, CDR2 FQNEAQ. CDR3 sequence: CASSSAFREQYF. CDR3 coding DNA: TGTGCCAGCAGCTCCGCCTTCAGGGAGCAGTACTTC.

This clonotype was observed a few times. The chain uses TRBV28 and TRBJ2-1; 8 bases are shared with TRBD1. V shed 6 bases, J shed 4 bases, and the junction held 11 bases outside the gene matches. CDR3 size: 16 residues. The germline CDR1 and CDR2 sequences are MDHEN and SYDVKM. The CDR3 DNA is TGTGCCAGCAGCTCCGTTACCGGGACAGGTTACAATGAGCAGTTCTTC. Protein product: CASSSVTGTGYNEQFF.

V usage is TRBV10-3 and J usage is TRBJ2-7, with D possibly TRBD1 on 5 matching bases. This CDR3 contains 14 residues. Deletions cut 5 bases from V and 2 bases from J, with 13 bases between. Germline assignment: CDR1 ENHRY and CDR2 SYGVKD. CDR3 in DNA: TGTGCCATCAGTTCAGGAGACAGTACCTACGAGCAGTACTTC. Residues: CAISSGDSTYEQYF.

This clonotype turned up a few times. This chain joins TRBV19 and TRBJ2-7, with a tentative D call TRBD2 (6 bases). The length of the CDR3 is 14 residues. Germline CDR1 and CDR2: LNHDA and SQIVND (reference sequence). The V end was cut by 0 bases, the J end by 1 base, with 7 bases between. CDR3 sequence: CASSIDGGSYEQYF. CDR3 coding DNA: TGTGCCAGTAGTATAGATGGAGGGTCCTACGAGCAGTACTTC.

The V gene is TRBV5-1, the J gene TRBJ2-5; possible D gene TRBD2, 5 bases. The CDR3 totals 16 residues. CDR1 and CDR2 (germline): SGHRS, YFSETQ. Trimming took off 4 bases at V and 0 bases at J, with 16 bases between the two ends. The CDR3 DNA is TGCGCCAGCAGCGGAAGAGGGCTCCGGTACCAAGAGACCCAGTACTTC. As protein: CASSGRGLRYQETQYF. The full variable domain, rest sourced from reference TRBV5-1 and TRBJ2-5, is KAGVTQTPRYLIKTRGQQVTLSCSPISGHRSVSWYQQTPGQGLQFLFEYFSETQRNKGNFPGRFSGRQFSNSRSEMNVSTLELGDSALYLCASSGRGLRYQETQYFGPGTRLLVL.

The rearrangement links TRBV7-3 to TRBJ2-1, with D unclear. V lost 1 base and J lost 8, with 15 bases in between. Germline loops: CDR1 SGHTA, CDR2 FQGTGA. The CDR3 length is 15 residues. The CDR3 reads CASSLSLSGIHEQFF. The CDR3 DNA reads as TGTGCCAGCAGCTTAAGTCTCTCCGGTATCCATGAGCAGTTCTTC.

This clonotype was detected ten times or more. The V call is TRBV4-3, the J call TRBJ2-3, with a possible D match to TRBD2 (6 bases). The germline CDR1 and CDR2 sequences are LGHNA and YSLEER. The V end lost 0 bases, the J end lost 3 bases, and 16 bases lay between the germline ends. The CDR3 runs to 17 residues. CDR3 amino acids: CASSQEGSGGPTDTQYF. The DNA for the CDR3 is TGCGCCAGCAGCCAAGAAGGATCTGGAGGGCCGACAGATACGCAGTATTTT.

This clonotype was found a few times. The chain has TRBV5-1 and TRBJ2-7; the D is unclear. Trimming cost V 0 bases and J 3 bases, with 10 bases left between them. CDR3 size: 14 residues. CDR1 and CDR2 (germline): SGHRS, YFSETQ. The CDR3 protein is CASSLGLDNYEQYF. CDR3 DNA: TGCGCCAGCAGCTTGGGGTTAGACAACTACGAGCAGTACTTC.

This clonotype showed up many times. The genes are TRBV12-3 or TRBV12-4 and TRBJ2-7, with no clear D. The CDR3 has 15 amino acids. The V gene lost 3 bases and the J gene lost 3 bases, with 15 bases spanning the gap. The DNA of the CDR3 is TGTGCCAGCAGTTTCGGGCAGGAGTCCTTCTACGAGCAGTACTTC. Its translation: CASSFGQESFYEQYF.

CDR3 sequence (DNA): TGCGCCAGCAGCCCCAGGGGGCTCGATCAGCCCCAGCATTTT. It translates to CASSPRGLDQPQHF. The chain carries TRBV5-1 and TRBJ1-5; TRBD1 agrees at 8 bases. CDR3 length equals 14 residues. The junction had 5 bases not matched to a gene; V was cut back by 4 bases and J by 5 bases. Germline loops: CDR1 SGHRS, CDR2 YFSETQ. Complete variable domain (other parts from reference TRBV5-1 and TRBJ1-5): KAGVTQTPRYLIKTRGQQVTLSCSPISGHRSVSWYQQTPGQGLQFLFEYFSETQRNKGNFPGRFSGRQFSNSRSEMNVSTLELGDSALYLCASSPRGLDQPQHFGDGTRLSIL.

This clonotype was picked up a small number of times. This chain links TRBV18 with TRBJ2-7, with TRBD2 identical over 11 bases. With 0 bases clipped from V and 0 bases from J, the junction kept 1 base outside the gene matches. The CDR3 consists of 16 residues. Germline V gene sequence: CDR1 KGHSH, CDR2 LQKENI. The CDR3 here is CASSPPGLADSYEQYF. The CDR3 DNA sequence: TGTGCCAGCTCACCACCGGGACTAGCGGACTCCTACGAGCAGTACTTC. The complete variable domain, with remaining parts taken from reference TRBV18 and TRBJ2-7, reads NAGVMQNPRHLVRRRGQEARLRCSPMKGHSHVYWYRQLPEEGLKFMVYLQKENIIDESGMPKERFSAEFPKEGPSILRIQQVVRGDSAAYFCASSPPGLADSYEQYFGPGTRLTVT.

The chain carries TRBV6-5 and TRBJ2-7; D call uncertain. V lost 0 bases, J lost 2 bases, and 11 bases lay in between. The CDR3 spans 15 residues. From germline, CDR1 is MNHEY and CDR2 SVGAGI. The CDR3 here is CASSYSADRPYEQYF. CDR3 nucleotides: TGTGCCAGCAGTTACTCGGCGGATCGTCCCTACGAGCAGTACTTC.

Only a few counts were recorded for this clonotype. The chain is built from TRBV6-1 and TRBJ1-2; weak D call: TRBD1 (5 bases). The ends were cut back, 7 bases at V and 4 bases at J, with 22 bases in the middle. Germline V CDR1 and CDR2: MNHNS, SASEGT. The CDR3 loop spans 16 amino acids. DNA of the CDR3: TGTGCCAGCACCCTCAGCCACCGGGGGGGATCCTATGGCTACACCTTC. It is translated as CASTLSHRGGSYGYTF.

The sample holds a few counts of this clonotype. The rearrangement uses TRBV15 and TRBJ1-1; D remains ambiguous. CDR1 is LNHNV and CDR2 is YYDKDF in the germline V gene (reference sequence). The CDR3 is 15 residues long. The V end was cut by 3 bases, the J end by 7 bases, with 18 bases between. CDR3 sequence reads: CATSSLEPSSSEAFF. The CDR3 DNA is TGTGCCACCAGCAGTCTGGAACCGAGCTCTAGTGAAGCTTTCTTT.

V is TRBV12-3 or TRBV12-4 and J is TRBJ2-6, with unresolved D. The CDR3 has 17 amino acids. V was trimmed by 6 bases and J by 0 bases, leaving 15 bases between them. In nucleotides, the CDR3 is TGTGCCAGCAGCCCCCCGCATTACTCCTCTGGGGCCAACGTCCTGACTTTC. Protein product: CASSPPHYSSGANVLTF.

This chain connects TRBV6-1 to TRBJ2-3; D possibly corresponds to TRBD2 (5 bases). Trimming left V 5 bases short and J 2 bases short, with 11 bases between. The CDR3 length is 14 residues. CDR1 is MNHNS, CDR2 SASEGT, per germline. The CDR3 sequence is CASSPRTYTDTQYF. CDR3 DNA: TGTGCCAGCAGTCCCCGGACTTACACAGATACGCAGTATTTT.

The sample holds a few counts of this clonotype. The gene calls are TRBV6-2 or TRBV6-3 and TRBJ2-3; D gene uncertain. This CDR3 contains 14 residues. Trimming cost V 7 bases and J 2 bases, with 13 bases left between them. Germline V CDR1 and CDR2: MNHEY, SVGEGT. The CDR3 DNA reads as TGTGCCAGCACGTTCGACGGATACACAGATACGCAGTATTTT. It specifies CASTFDGYTDTQYF.

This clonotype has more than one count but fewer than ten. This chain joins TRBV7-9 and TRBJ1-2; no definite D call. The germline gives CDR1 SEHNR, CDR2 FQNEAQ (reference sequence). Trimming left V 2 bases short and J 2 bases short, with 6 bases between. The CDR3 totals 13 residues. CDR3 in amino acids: CASSLIGNYGYTF. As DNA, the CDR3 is TGTGCCAGCAGCTTAATTGGGAACTATGGCTACACCTTC.

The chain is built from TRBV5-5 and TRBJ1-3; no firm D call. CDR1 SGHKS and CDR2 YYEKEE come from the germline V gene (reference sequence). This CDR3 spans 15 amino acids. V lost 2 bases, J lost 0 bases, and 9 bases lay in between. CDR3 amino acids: CASSFRWSSGNTIYF. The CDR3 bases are TGTGCCAGCAGCTTTCGGTGGAGCTCTGGAAACACCATATATTTT.

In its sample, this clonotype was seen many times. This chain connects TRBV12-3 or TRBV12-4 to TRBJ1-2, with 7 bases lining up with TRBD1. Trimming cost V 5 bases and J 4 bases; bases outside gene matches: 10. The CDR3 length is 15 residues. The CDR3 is CASSTQDRLLYGYTF. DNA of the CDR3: TGTGCCAGCAGTACCCAGGACAGGCTCCTCTATGGCTACACCTTC.